The rows below give T cell receptor beta chains drawn from one sample of a study of CD8 T cells in ankylosing spondylitis. MiXCR, applied by TCRdb to the 5' RACE reads, yields one record per CDR3 protein. The table lists fewer than 550,000 distinct CDR3 sequences, roughly 5.3% of them singletons. Sequenced material: blood, either unsorted or a sorted T cell fraction (not recorded which). These TCRs come from a male donor with ankylosing spondylitis. The CDR3 runs from the conserved cysteine through the conserved F or W. The D gene is left open where the match is weak. Size is stated for part of the rows, as once, few or many counts, or as a class when the clone is expanded.

DNA: TGTGCCAGCAGTTGGGAGGGGCCCTACAATGAGCAGTTCTTC
CDR3: CASSWEGPYNEQFF
V: TRBV27
J: TRBJ2-1
D: TRBD2
size: few

DNA: TGTGCCAGCAGCTCCAGGCCCGGGACTAGACAGTACTTC
CDR3: CASSSRPGTRQYF
V: TRBV11-2
J: TRBJ2-7
D: TRBD2
size: once

DNA: TGTGCCAGCAGCCGAGGACTGGTACCATCCTCCTACGAGCAGTACTTC
CDR3: CASSRGLVPSSYEQYF
V: TRBV12-3/TRBV12-4
J: TRBJ2-7
D: NA
size: many

DNA: TGCAGCGTTGGACCAGGGGGCGTGGAGACCCAGTACTTC
CDR3: CSVGPGGVETQYF
V: TRBV29-1
J: TRBJ2-5
D: TRBD1
size: many

DNA: TGCGCCAGCAGCTTTACCGGGACTAGCCTCAATGAGCAGTTCTTC
CDR3: CASSFTGTSLNEQFF
V: TRBV5-1
J: TRBJ2-1
D: TRBD2
size: many

DNA: TGTGCCAGCAGCCCACACAGGGCAGAGACCCAGTACTTC
CDR3: CASSPHRAETQYF
V: TRBV7-8
J: TRBJ2-5
D: NA
size: NA

DNA: TGTGCCAGCAGTTACTCGAGGAGTAGAGGGCCCGGCTCCTACGAGCAGTACTTC
CDR3: CASSYSRSRGPGSYEQYF
V: TRBV6-5
J: TRBJ2-7
D: NA
size: many

DNA: TGCGCCAGCAGCCAAGACCGGGGAATGCGCACAGATACGCAGTATTTT
CDR3: CASSQDRGMRTDTQYF
V: TRBV4-3
J: TRBJ2-3
D: NA
size: NA

DNA: TGCGCCAGCAGCCAATCAAAGCGGGGGGGGACGGTTGAGCAGTTCTTC
CDR3: CASSQSKRGGTVEQFF
V: TRBV4-1
J: TRBJ2-1
D: TRBD2
size: few

DNA: TGTGCCAGCAGCTCCCAATTCTACGAGCAGTACTTC
CDR3: CASSSQFYEQYF
V: TRBV5-5
J: TRBJ2-7
D: NA
size: many

DNA: TGTGCCAGCAGCGTAGACCCGGGGGCGTACACTGAAGCTTTCTTT
CDR3: CASSVDPGAYTEAFF
V: TRBV9
J: TRBJ1-1
D: NA
size: many

DNA: TGTGCCACCAGCAGGGTGGACCGTCAGCCCCAGCATTTT
CDR3: CATSRVDRQPQHF
V: TRBV15
J: TRBJ1-5
D: NA
size: many

DNA: TGTGCCAGCAGCCCCCCGGCCCTAAGCGGGGAGCTGTTTTTT
CDR3: CASSPPALSGELFF
V: TRBV9
J: TRBJ2-2
D: NA
size: many

DNA: TGCAGTGCGCTCAGGGTACCTGGGGCCAACGTCCTGACTTTC
CDR3: CSALRVPGANVLTF
V: TRBV20-1
J: TRBJ2-6
D: NA
size: many

DNA: TGCAGTGCTTCATGGGCCTTCTCCTATAATTCACCCCTCCACTTT
CDR3: CSASWAFSYNSPLHF
V: TRBV20-1
J: TRBJ1-6
D: NA
size: many

DNA: TGTGCCAGCAGTGTAGAGCAAACTGGAAACACCATATATTTT
CDR3: CASSVEQTGNTIYF
V: TRBV2
J: TRBJ1-3
D: NA
size: many

DNA: TGCAGCGTTGGGCGGGGGATTGAGGAAGCTTTCTTT
CDR3: CSVGRGIEEAFF
V: TRBV29-1
J: TRBJ1-1
D: NA
size: many

DNA: TGCAGCGTTGGGGATCAGCCCCAGCATTTT
CDR3: CSVGDQPQHF
V: TRBV29-1
J: TRBJ1-5
D: NA
size: many

DNA: TGTGCCAGCACCATTACTGTAATGGACAGCATCTATGGCTACACCTTC
CDR3: CASTITVMDSIYGYTF
V: TRBV7-2
J: TRBJ1-2
D: NA
size: many

DNA: TGCGCCAGCAGCCAAGATATACGCTACAGGGGGAACTATGGCTACACCTTC
CDR3: CASSQDIRYRGNYGYTF
V: TRBV4-3
J: TRBJ1-2
D: TRBD1
size: many

DNA: TGTGCCAGCTCAGAGGCGATGAACACTGAAGCTTTCTTT
CDR3: CASSEAMNTEAFF
V: TRBV18
J: TRBJ1-1
D: NA
size: many

DNA: TGTGCCAGCAGTTACGTTATGGACCATCAGCCCCAGCATTTT
CDR3: CASSYVMDHQPQHF
V: TRBV6-5
J: TRBJ1-5
D: NA
size: many

DNA: TGCAGTGCTAGTCCCTACCGAGGGACGGATGAGCAGTTCTTC
CDR3: CSASPYRGTDEQFF
V: TRBV20-1
J: TRBJ2-1
D: NA
size: many

DNA: TGTGCCAGCAGCCCGTTGGTTAGGGACGGGGAGCTGTTTTTT
CDR3: CASSPLVRDGELFF
V: TRBV5-6
J: TRBJ2-2
D: NA
size: many

DNA: TGCGCCAGCAGTGAGTGGCGCGAGACCTCTGGGGCCAACGTCCTGACTTTC
CDR3: CASSEWRETSGANVLTF
V: TRBV10-2
J: TRBJ2-6
D: NA
size: few

DNA: TGCAGTGCTAGTAGCGCCTACGAGCAGTACTTC
CDR3: CSASSAYEQYF
V: TRBV20-1
J: TRBJ2-7
D: NA
size: many

DNA: TGCGCCAGCAAGGTAGGGACTAAGGATGAGCAGTTCTTC
CDR3: CASKVGTKDEQFF
V: TRBV5-1
J: TRBJ2-1
D: TRBD2
size: many

DNA: TGCAGTGCTAGTAAGGGTGACACTGAAGCTTTCTTT
CDR3: CSASKGDTEAFF
V: TRBV20-1
J: TRBJ1-1
D: NA
size: many

DNA: TGTGCCAGCAGTTTAACCGGCGGGACGGCTAACTATGGCTACACCTTC
CDR3: CASSLTGGTANYGYTF
V: TRBV12-3/TRBV12-4
J: TRBJ1-2
D: NA
size: many

DNA: TGCGCCAGCAGCTTGGACGGCGTACTGAACACTGAAGCTTTCTTT
CDR3: CASSLDGVLNTEAFF
V: TRBV5-1
J: TRBJ1-1
D: NA
size: many

DNA: TGTGCCAGCAGCAAGGTTAGCTCTGGAAACACCATATATTTT
CDR3: CASSKVSSGNTIYF
V: TRBV7-9
J: TRBJ1-3
D: NA
size: many

DNA: TGTGCCAGATTACAGGGGGCGGACACTGAAGCTTTCTTT
CDR3: CARLQGADTEAFF
V: TRBV6-5
J: TRBJ1-1
D: TRBD1
size: many

DNA: TGTGCCAGCAGCCGGGCGGGGATGAACACTGAAGCTTTCTTT
CDR3: CASSRAGMNTEAFF
V: TRBV3-1
J: TRBJ1-1
D: NA
size: NA

DNA: TGTGCCAGCAGCTTAGACAGGGGCCTAGAGCAGTTCTTC
CDR3: CASSLDRGLEQFF
V: TRBV7-6
J: TRBJ2-1
D: TRBD1
size: NA

DNA: TGCAGTTGGCGGCTGACCCAAGGTGAGCAGTTCTTC
CDR3: CSWRLTQGEQFF
V: TRBV29-1
J: TRBJ2-1
D: NA
size: many

DNA: TGCAGTGCTTACCCGAGTCTGGATACGCAGTATTTT
CDR3: CSAYPSLDTQYF
V: TRBV20-1
J: TRBJ2-3
D: NA
size: many

DNA: TGCGCCAGCAGCTATGGCTGGGATTCACCCCTCCACTTT
CDR3: CASSYGWDSPLHF
V: TRBV5-1
J: TRBJ1-6
D: NA
size: few

DNA: TGTGCCAGCAGCCATATTCCGGGACAGGGCGGGCAGCCCCAGCATTTT
CDR3: CASSHIPGQGGQPQHF
V: TRBV4-2
J: TRBJ1-5
D: TRBD1
size: many

DNA: TGCAGTGGCCGGGCTTCTCCGACAGATACGCAGTATTTT
CDR3: CSGRASPTDTQYF
V: TRBV20-1
J: TRBJ2-3
D: NA
size: many

DNA: TGCGCCAGCAGCTTGGATACGGCTTATAATTCACCCCTCCACTTT
CDR3: CASSLDTAYNSPLHF
V: TRBV5-1
J: TRBJ1-6
D: NA
size: many

DNA: TGTGCCAGCAGTTACCCTCTCCGGGACCCGGGACGCACAGATACGCAGTATTTT
CDR3: CASSYPLRDPGRTDTQYF
V: TRBV6-5
J: TRBJ2-3
D: NA
size: many

DNA: TGTGCCAGCAGCGTAGGCCAGGGGGACTACGAGCAGTACTTC
CDR3: CASSVGQGDYEQYF
V: TRBV9
J: TRBJ2-7
D: TRBD1
size: many

DNA: TGTGCCACCAGCAGAGACTCATCTGAAGCTTTCTTT
CDR3: CATSRDSSEAFF
V: TRBV15
J: TRBJ1-1
D: NA
size: many

DNA: TGTGCCAGCAGCCTACTAGCCGGTGCTAGCACAGATACGCAGTATTTT
CDR3: CASSLLAGASTDTQYF
V: TRBV7-6
J: TRBJ2-3
D: NA
size: many

DNA: TGTGCCAGCAGTTCTCCGCGTAATTCTGAAGCTTTCTTT
CDR3: CASSSPRNSEAFF
V: TRBV6-5
J: TRBJ1-1
D: NA
size: many

DNA: TGTGCCAGCAGCCGACAGGCAATGGATTTATACAATGAGCAGTTCTTC
CDR3: CASSRQAMDLYNEQFF
V: TRBV7-3
J: TRBJ2-1
D: NA
size: many

DNA: TGCAGTGCTAGTCGGCGGAGGCAGGGACTGAACACTGAAGCTTTCTTT
CDR3: CSASRRRQGLNTEAFF
V: TRBV20-1
J: TRBJ1-1
D: NA
size: NA

DNA: TGTGCCAGCAGTTTAGGGGACAGTCCACAGCCCCAGCATTTT
CDR3: CASSLGDSPQPQHF
V: TRBV12-3/TRBV12-4
J: TRBJ1-5
D: TRBD1
size: many

DNA: TGTGCCAGCAGCAAAGAGTTCTACAATGAGCAGTTCTTC
CDR3: CASSKEFYNEQFF
V: TRBV11-3
J: TRBJ2-1
D: NA
size: NA

DNA: TGTGCCAGCAGTTTATCGCCTACCAGTTCTTATGGCTACACCTTC
CDR3: CASSLSPTSSYGYTF
V: TRBV27
J: TRBJ1-2
D: NA
size: many

DNA: TGTGCCAGTAGTATAGATGGGGAAACTGAAGCTTTCTTT
CDR3: CASSIDGETEAFF
V: TRBV19
J: TRBJ1-1
D: NA
size: many